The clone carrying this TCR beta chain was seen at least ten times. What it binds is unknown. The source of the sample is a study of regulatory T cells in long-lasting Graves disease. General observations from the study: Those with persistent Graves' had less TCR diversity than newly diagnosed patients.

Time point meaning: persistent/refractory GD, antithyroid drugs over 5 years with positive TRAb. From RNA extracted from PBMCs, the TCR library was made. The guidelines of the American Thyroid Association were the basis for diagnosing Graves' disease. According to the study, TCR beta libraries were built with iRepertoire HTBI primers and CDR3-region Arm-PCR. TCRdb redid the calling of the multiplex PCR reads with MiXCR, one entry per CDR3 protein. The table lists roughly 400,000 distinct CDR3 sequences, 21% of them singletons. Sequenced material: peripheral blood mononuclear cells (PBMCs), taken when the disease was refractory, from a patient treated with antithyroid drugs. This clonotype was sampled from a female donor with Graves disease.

CDR3 residues: CASSLGGQAGAPSEQYF. CDR3 DNA sequence: TGCGCCAGCAGCTTGGGGGGACAAGCGGGAGCCCCGAGTGAGCAGTACTTC. The chain employs TRBV5-1 and TRBJ2-7; 8 bases are a match to TRBD2. This CDR3 has 17 residues. Germline assignment: CDR1 SGHRS and CDR2 YFSETQ. J lost 7 bases, V lost 0 bases, and 15 bases had no gene match.